What follows are 25 T cell receptor beta chains derived from one specimen sequenced in a study of cytomegalovirus exposure and HLA in healthy donors. Researchers ran the PCR with 60 Vbeta and 13 Jbeta primers. Generated by immunoSEQ multiplex PCR, the TCRdb table keeps only in-frame clones and is missing some. The repertoire holds roughly 110,000 clones, with 82% as singletons. Sequencing was performed on PBMCs. The source is a young man in good health and CMV-seropositive.

The V call is TRBV7-9, the J call TRBJ2-2, with TRBD2 matching 12 bases. Per the germline V gene, CDR1 is SEHNR and CDR2 is FQNEAQ (reference sequence). Trimming took 4 bases from V and 6 from J; bases not matched to a gene: 6. The CDR3 length is 16 residues. CDR3 protein: CASSWTLAGGSGELFF. CDR3 nucleotides: TGTGCCAGCAGCTGGACTCTAGCGGGGGGGTCCGGGGAGCTGTTTTTT.

The chain employs TRBV6-5 and TRBJ2-3; 9 bases are a match to TRBD1. The V gene's germline CDR1 is MNHEY and CDR2 SVGAGI. The CDR3 contains 15 residues. The J segment lost 2 bases and the V segment lost 9 bases, leaving 9 bases of the junction unmatched. DNA of the CDR3: TGTGCCAGTCGGCGGGACAGGGCTGTCACAGATACGCAGTATTTT. Translating gives CASRRDRAVTDTQYF.

For this clone: An end of the junction does not agree with germline; a read error may underlie this. The V gene is TRBV30, the J gene TRBJ1-1, with D unclear. This CDR3 has 15 amino acids. Germline CDR1 reads GTSNPN; CDR2 reads SVGIG (reference sequence). The CDR3 nucleotides are TGTGCCTGGAGTGACCGGAGGGCCTTGAACACTGAAACTTTCTTT. Amino acid sequence: CAWSDRRALNTETFF.

This chain uses TRBV5-1 with TRBJ2-5; possibly TRBD1 for D (6 bases). The CDR3 extends over 14 amino acids. Looked up from germline, CDR1 is SGHRS and CDR2 is YFSETQ. The V and J ends lost 0 bases and 4 bases respectively, with 10 bases between them. The CDR3 DNA reads TGCGCCAGCAGCTTGGAGGGCAGGGGAGAGACCCAGTACTTC. Its translation is CASSLEGRGETQYF. Combining the CDR3 with reference TRBV5-1 and TRBJ2-5 gives the whole variable domain KAGVTQTPRYLIKTRGQQVTLSCSPISGHRSVSWYQQTPGQGLQFLFEYFSETQRNKGNFPGRFSGRQFSNSRSEMNVSTLELGDSALYLCASSLEGRGETQYFGPGTRLLVL.

This chain connects TRBV6-1 to TRBJ1-5; 7 positions agree with TRBD1. Losses at the gene ends were 6 bases for V and 6 bases for J; bases not matched to a gene: 8. The germline V gene has CDR1 MNHNS and CDR2 SASEGT. There are 14 residues in the CDR3. CDR3 residues: CASSEGASSQPQHF. For the CDR3, the DNA is TGTGCCAGCAGCGAGGGGGCGTCGAGTCAGCCCCAGCATTTT.

The chain couples TRBV2 to TRBJ1-6; maybe TRBD1 (5 bases). The CDR3 covers 14 residues. V lost 6 bases to trimming and J lost 9 bases, with 15 bases between them. Germline V lookup: CDR1 SNHLY, CDR2 FYNNEI. The CDR3 sequence: CASRTRGIGSPLHF. DNA of the CDR3: TGTGCCAGCAGGACTCGGGGGATTGGTTCACCCCTCCACTTT.

CDR3 residues: CASRTGTVSYEQYF. As DNA, the CDR3 is TGTGCCAGCAGGACCGGAACAGTCTCCTACGAGCAGTACTTC. The chain carries TRBV6-1 and TRBJ2-7; D remains unclear. V was clipped by 6 bases and J by 0 bases, with 12 bases between them. Germline V CDR1 and CDR2: MNHNS, SASEGT. The CDR3 is 14 amino acids.

The chain couples TRBV5-6 to TRBJ1-2; a weak D match, TRBD1 (5 bases). Germline CDR1 and CDR2: SGHDT and YYEEEE. The CDR3 loop spans 14 amino acids. The ends were cut back, 4 bases at V and 6 bases at J, with 16 bases in the middle. The CDR3 loop reads CASSLMGGRDGYTF. Written as DNA, the CDR3 is TGTGCCAGCAGCCTTATGGGGGGAAGGGATGGCTACACCTTC.

This chain connects TRBV19 to TRBJ1-5; the D gene is possibly TRBD1 (6 bases). CDR1 is LNHDA and CDR2 is SQIVND in the germline V gene (reference sequence). This CDR3 is 14 amino acids long. Trimming pared 5 bases from V and 6 bases from J, leaving 14 bases between. The CDR3 spells CASSEQGSGQPQHF. CDR3 sequence (DNA): TGTGCCAGTAGTGAACAGGGAAGCGGTCAGCCCCAGCATTTT. Combining the CDR3 with reference TRBV19 and TRBJ1-5 gives the whole variable domain DGGITQSPKYLFRKEGQNVTLSCEQNLNHDAMYWYRQDPGQGLRLIYYSQIVNDFQKGDIAEGYSVSREKKESFPLTVTSAQKNPTAFYLCASSEQGSGQPQHFGDGTRLSIL.

This clone was recorded a few times. The chain joins TRBV6-1 to TRBJ1-5; 8 bases are a match to TRBD1. Per the germline V gene, CDR1 is MNHNS and CDR2 is SASEGT. CDR3 size: 13 residues. The V gene end was trimmed by 5 bases and the J gene end by 6 bases; junction bases not matched to a gene: 3. The CDR3 nucleotides are TGTGCCAGCAGTACAGGGGGTAGTCAGCCCCAGCATTTT. This gives the protein CASSTGGSQPQHF.

This chain connects TRBV5-1 to TRBJ1-1; D ambiguous. V dropped 1 base and J dropped 3 bases, with 19 bases sitting between them. The CDR3 has 17 amino acids. In germline, CDR1 is SGHRS, CDR2 YFSETQ. The CDR3 loop reads CASSLSGTAKVDTEAFF. The CDR3 DNA sequence: TGCGCCAGCAGCTTGTCTGGAACAGCTAAAGTTGACACTGAAGCTTTCTTT.

This clone was observed a handful of times. The chain combines TRBV2 with TRBJ1-6; 7 nucleotides line up with TRBD1. V trimming: 7 bases; J trimming: 4 bases; junction bases outside the gene matches: 10. The CDR3 is 16 amino acids. CDR1 and CDR2 from the germline V gene are SNHLY and FYNNEI. For the CDR3, the DNA is TGTGCCAGCAATGTGCTAGGGACAGCGTATAATTCACCCCTCCACTTT. Protein product: CASNVLGTAYNSPLHF.

The V gene is TRBV2, the J gene TRBJ1-2; TRBD1 might be the D (5 bases). The CDR3 runs 15 residues. Germline V gene lookup returns CDR1 SNHLY and CDR2 FYNNEI. The V end was cut by 6 bases, the J end by 3 bases, with 17 bases between. CDR3 in DNA: TGTGCCAGCAGGGGGCGCGGCAGGGAGGACTATGGCTACACCTTC. This codes for CASRGRGREDYGYTF.

The CDR3 nucleotides read TGTGCCAGCAGCCCAGGGATGAACACTGAAGCTTTCTTT. Translated, it gives CASSPGMNTEAFF. The genes are TRBV7-9 and TRBJ1-1; TRBD1 is a possible D gene (5 bases). The CDR3 has 13 amino acids. Germline CDR1 reads SEHNR; CDR2 reads FQNEAQ (reference sequence). V lost 5 bases, J lost 0 bases, and 7 bases lay in between.

The chain is built from TRBV6-1 and TRBJ2-5, with 8 nucleotides matching TRBD2. In germline, CDR1 is MNHNS, CDR2 SASEGT. This CDR3 contains 15 residues. Germline trimming cut 3 bases from V and 3 bases from J; bases unmatched to any gene: 6. CDR3 nucleotides: TGTGCCAGCAGTGAGCGGGGGGCCGGGGAAGAGACCCAGTACTTC. This sequence encodes CASSERGAGEETQYF.

This chain uses TRBV10-3 with TRBJ2-7; 16 bases agree with TRBD2. V shed 6 bases and J 3 bases; nucleotides not matched to a gene: 5. The CDR3 spans 16 residues. Germline V gene data show CDR1 as ENHRY and CDR2 as SYGVKD. The CDR3 sequence is CAISRGLAGGDYEQYF. CDR3 nucleotide sequence: TGTGCCATCAGCCGGGGACTAGCGGGGGGGGACTACGAGCAGTACTTC.

The chain uses TRBV10-1 and TRBJ2-3; 13 nucleotides agree with TRBD2. The CDR3 extends over 17 amino acids. Germline V gene data show CDR1 as WNHNN and CDR2 as SYGVQD (reference sequence). Trimming took 3 bases from V and 3 from J; bases not matched to a gene: 6. CDR3 nucleotide sequence: TGCGCCAGCAGTGATAAACTAGCGGGGGGGAGGACAGATACGCAGTATTTT. Its translation: CASSDKLAGGRTDTQYF.

The J gene is TRBJ1-6, the V gene TRBV2; 10 bases align to TRBD1. The CDR3 totals 14 residues. J lost 13 bases, V lost 10 bases, and 13 bases had no gene match. CDR1 SNHLY and CDR2 FYNNEI come from the germline V gene. CDR3 amino acids: CATHRGQGNVPLHF. CDR3 nucleotide sequence: TGTGCCACCCATAGGGGACAGGGGAATGTGCCCCTCCACTTT.

The chain joins TRBV7-9 to TRBJ2-7; 10 positions agree with TRBD2. V was pared by 4 bases and J by 4 bases, with 10 bases of the junction left unmatched. This CDR3 has 16 residues. CDR1 SEHNR and CDR2 FQNEAQ come from the germline V gene (reference sequence). The CDR3 bases are TGTGCCAGCAGCTCAAGGACTAGCGGAGGGATATACGAGCAGTACTTC. Translating it yields CASSSRTSGGIYEQYF.

The rearrangement links TRBV28 to TRBJ2-2; no reliable D call. This CDR3 spans 16 amino acids. Germline CDR1 and CDR2: MDHEN and SYDVKM. Trimming removed 2 bases at V and 1 base at J, with 11 bases between. The CDR3 region has the DNA TGTGCCAGCAGTTTAACCCTTGCAGGGAACACCGGGGAGCTGTTTTTT. Amino acid sequence: CASSLTLAGNTGELFF. The full variable domain, in which reference TRBV28 and TRBJ2-2 provide the parts outside the CDR3, is DVKVTQSSRYLVKRTGEKVFLECVQDMDHENMFWYRQDPGLGLRLIYFSYDVKMKEKGDIPEGYSVSREKKERFSLILESASTNQTSMYLCASSLTLAGNTGELFFGEGSRLTVL.

J is TRBJ2-7 and V is TRBV5-1; 8 bases line up with TRBD1. CDR1 and CDR2 from the germline V gene are SGHRS and YFSETQ. V lost 2 bases, J lost 3 bases, and 7 bases stayed unmatched. The CDR3 runs 15 residues. The CDR3 DNA sequence: TGCGCCAGCAGCTTCGACAGGGGTCCCCACTACGAGCAGTACTTC. Its translation is CASSFDRGPHYEQYF. Together with reference TRBV5-1 and TRBJ2-7, the CDR3 gives the full variable domain: KAGVTQTPRYLIKTRGQQVTLSCSPISGHRSVSWYQQTPGQGLQFLFEYFSETQRNKGNFPGRFSGRQFSNSRSEMNVSTLELGDSALYLCASSFDRGPHYEQYFGPGTRLTVT.

This sequence joins TRBV6-5 and TRBJ2-1, with TRBD1 matching over 11 bases. Trimming took 6 bases from V and 15 from J; bases not matched to a gene: 1. The germline CDR1 and CDR2 sequences are MNHEY and SVGAGI. This CDR3 spans 10 amino acids. CDR3 protein: CASRGTGGFF. In nucleotides, the CDR3 is TGTGCCAGCAGAGGGACAGGGGGGTTCTTC.

The V and J genes are TRBV4-1 and TRBJ1-1; TRBD1 aligns across 9 bases. This CDR3 has 14 residues. Trimming cost V 6 bases and J 0 bases; bases outside gene matches: 2. The germline V gene has CDR1 MGHRA and CDR2 YSYEKL. CDR3 DNA: TGCGCCAGCAGTCGACAGGGGGTGAACACTGAAGCTTTCTTT. As protein: CASSRQGVNTEAFF.

This chain connects TRBV11-2 to TRBJ2-7; D uncertain. Trimming left V 3 bases short and J 4 bases short, with 7 bases between. This CDR3 is 12 amino acids long. The germline V gene encodes CDR1 SGHAT and CDR2 FQNNGV. The CDR3 bases are TGTGCCAGCAGCTTTACAGATTACGAGCAGTACTTC. Its protein is CASSFTDYEQYF. Using reference TRBV11-2 and TRBJ2-7 for the parts outside the CDR3, the full variable domain is EAGVAQSPRYKIIEKRQSVAFWCNPISGHATLYWYQQILGQGPKLLIQFQNNGVVDDSQLPKDRFSAERLKGVDSTLKIQPAKLEDSAVYLCASSFTDYEQYFGPGTRLTVT.

The chain employs TRBV25-1 and TRBJ1-1; D is unclear. This CDR3 is 13 amino acids long. The germline CDR1 and CDR2 sequences are MGHDK and SYGVNS. V dropped 8 bases and J dropped 5 bases, with 15 bases sitting between them. CDR3 amino acids: CASSTQGRTEAFF. The CDR3, as DNA: TGTGCCAGCTCAACGCAAGGGAGGACTGAAGCTTTCTTT.